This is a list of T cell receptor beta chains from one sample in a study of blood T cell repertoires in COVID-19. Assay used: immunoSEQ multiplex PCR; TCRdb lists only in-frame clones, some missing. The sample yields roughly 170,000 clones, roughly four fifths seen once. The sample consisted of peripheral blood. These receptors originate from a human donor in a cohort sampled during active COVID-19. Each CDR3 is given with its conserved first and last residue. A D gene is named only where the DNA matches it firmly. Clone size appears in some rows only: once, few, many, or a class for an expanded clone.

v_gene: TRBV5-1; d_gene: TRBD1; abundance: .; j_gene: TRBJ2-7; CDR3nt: TGCGCCAGCAGCTTTGACAGGGCCTACGAGCAGTACTTC; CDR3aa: CASSFDRAYEQYF
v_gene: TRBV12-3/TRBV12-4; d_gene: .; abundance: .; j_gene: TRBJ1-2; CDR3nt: TGTGCCAGCAGTTTAGGGCAGGGCGACGACACCTTC; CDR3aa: CASSLGQGDDTF
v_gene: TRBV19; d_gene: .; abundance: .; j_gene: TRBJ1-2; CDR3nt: TGTGCCGGGGGCAGCGGCTATGGCTACACCTTC; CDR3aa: CAGGSGYGYTF
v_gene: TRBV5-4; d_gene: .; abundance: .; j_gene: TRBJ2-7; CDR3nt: TGTGCCAGCAGCCCGCGTCCAGGATATGCCTACGAGCAGTACTTC; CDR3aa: CASSPRPGYAYEQYF
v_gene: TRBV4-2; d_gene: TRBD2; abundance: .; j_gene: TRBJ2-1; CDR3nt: TGTGCCAGCAGCCTCAGAGACCGGGGCGGGGGGGGCCGGAATGAGCAGTTCTTC; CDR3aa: CASSLRDRGGGGRNEQFF
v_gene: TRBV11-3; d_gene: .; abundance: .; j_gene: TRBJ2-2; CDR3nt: TGTGCCAGCAGCGCGACTAGGTCGGACACCGGGGAGCTGTTTTTT; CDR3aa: CASSATRSDTGELFF
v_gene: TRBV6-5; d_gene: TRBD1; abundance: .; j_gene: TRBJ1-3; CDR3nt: TGTGCCAGCAGTACGGGACAGGGCTCTGGAAACACCATATATTTT; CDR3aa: CASSTGQGSGNTIYF
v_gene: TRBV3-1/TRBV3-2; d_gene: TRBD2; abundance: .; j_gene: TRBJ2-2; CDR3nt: TGTGCCAGCAGCCGTCAGACTAGCGGGAACACCGGGGAGCTGTTTTTT; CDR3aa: CASSRQTSGNTGELFF
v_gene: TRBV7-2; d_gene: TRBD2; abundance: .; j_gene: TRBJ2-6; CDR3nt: TGTGCCAGCAGCCTGGGGAGGGCTGGGGCCAACGTCCTGACTTTC; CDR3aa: CASSLGRAGANVLTF
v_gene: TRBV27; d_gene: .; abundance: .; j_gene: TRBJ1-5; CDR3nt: TGTGCCAGCAGTTTTATGGCGGATCAGCCCCAGCATTTT; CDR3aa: CASSFMADQPQHF
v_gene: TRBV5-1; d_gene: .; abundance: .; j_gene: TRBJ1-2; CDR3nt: TGCGCCAGCAGCTTGGGTAGGTTGCCAGGAAGCGGCTACACCTTC; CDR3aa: CASSLGRLPGSGYTF
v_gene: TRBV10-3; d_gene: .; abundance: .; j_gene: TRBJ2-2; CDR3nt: TGTGCCATCAGTACCACCAAGGACAGGAACACCGGGGAGCTGTTTTTT; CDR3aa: CAISTTKDRNTGELFF
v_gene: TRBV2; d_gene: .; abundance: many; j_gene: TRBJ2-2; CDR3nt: TGTGCCAGCAGTAAGACAGGGAACACCGGGGAGCTGTTTTTT; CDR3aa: CASSKTGNTGELFF
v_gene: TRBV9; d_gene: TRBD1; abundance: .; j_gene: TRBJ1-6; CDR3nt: TGTGCCAGCAGGGCCGGGACAGGGAATTCACCCCTCCACTTT; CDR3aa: CASRAGTGNSPLHF